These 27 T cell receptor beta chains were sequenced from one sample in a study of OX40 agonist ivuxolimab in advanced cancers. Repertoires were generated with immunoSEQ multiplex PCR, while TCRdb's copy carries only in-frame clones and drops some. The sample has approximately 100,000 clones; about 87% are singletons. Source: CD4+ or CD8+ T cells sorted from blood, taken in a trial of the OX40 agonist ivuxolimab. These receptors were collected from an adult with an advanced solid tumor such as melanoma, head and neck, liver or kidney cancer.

The CDR3 loop is CASSTGLAVETQYF. The CDR3, as DNA: TGTGCCAGCAGTACCGGACTAGCGGTCGAGACCCAGTACTTC. The chain recombines TRBV6-5 with TRBJ2-5; 10 positions match TRBD2. Germline lookup yields CDR1 MNHEY and CDR2 SVGAGI. The V and J ends lost 5 bases and 5 bases, in that order; junction bases with no gene match: 5. The CDR3 is made up of 14 amino acids.

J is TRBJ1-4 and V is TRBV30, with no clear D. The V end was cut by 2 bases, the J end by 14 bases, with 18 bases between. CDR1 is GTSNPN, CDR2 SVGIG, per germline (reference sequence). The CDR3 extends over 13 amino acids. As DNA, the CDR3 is TGTGCCTGGAGTTCTGCCCTACGAGTAGGGCTGTTTTTT. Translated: CAWSSALRVGLFF.

Written as DNA, the CDR3 is TGCGCCAGCAGCTTGTTTGGGGCAACTAATGAAAAACTGTTTTTT. Translated, it gives CASSLFGATNEKLFF. This sequence joins TRBV5-1 and TRBJ1-4, with D hard to call. V lost 1 base and J 0 bases, leaving 7 bases between the germline ends. The CDR3 sequence is 15 residues long. Germline lookup yields CDR1 SGHRS and CDR2 YFSETQ.

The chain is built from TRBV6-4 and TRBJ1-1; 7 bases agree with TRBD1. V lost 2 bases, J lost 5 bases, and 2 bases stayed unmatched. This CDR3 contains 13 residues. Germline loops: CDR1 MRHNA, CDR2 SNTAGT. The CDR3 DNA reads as TGTGCCAGCAGTGACCAGGGGGGGACTGAAGCTTTCTTT. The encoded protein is CASSDQGGTEAFF.

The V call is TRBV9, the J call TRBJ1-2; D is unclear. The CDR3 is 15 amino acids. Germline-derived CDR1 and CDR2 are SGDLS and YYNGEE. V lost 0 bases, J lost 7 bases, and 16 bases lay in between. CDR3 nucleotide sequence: TGTGCCAGCAGCGTAGGGGCAGGTGGAATGGGTGGCTACACCTTC. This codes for CASSVGAGGMGGYTF.

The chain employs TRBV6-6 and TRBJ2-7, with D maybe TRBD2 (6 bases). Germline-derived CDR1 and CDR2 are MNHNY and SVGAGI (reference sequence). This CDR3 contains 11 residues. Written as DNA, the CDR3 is TGTGCGGGAGGATCCACCTACGAGCAGTACTTC. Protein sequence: CAGGSTYEQYF.

CDR3 nucleotide sequence: TGTGCCCGGGGGGACAGCGGAGGAACTGAAGCTTTCTTT. Residues: CARGDSGGTEAFF. The chain combines TRBV2 with TRBJ1-1, with TRBD1 matching over 7 bases. CDR1 and CDR2 (germline): SNHLY, FYNNEI. CDR3 length: 13 residues. V shed 11 bases and J 5 bases; nucleotides not matched to a gene: 11. Variable domain in full (rest from reference TRBV2 and TRBJ1-1): EPEVTQTPSHQVTQMGQEVILRCVPISNHLYFYWYRQILGQKVEFLVSFYNNEISEKSEIFDDQFSVERPDGSNFTLKIRSTKLEDSAMYFCARGDSGGTEAFFGQGTRLTVV.

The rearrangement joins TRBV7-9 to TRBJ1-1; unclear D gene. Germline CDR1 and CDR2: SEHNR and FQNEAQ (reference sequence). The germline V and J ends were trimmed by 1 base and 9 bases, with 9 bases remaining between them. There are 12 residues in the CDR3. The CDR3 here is CASSLGGGKAFF. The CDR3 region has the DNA TGTGCCAGCAGCTTAGGGGGAGGTAAAGCTTTCTTT.

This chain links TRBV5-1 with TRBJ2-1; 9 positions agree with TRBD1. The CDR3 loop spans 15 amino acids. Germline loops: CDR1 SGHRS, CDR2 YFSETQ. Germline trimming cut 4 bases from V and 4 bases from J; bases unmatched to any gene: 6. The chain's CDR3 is CASSQGQGNYNEQFF. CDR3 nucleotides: TGCGCCAGCAGCCAGGGACAGGGTAATTACAATGAGCAGTTCTTC.

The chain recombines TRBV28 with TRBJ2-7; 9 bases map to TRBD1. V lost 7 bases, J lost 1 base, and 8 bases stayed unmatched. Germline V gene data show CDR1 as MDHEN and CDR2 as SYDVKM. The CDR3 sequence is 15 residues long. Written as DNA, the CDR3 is TGTGCCAGCATTATTTGGACAGGGGAATCCTACGAGCAGTACTTC. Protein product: CASIIWTGESYEQYF.

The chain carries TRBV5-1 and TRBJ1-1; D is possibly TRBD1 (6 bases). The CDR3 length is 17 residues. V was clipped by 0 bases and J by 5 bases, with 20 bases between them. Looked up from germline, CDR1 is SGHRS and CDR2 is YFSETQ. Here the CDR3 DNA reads TGCGCCAGCAGCTTGGAGCAGGGGCGGGGGTTGAGAACTGAAGCTTTCTTT. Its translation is CASSLEQGRGLRTEAFF.

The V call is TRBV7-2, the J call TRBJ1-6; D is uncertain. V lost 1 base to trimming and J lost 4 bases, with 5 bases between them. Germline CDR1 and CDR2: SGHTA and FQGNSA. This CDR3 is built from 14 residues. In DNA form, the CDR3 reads TGTGCCAGCAGCTTAGGATGGTATAATTCACCCCTCCACTTT. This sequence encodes CASSLGWYNSPLHF.

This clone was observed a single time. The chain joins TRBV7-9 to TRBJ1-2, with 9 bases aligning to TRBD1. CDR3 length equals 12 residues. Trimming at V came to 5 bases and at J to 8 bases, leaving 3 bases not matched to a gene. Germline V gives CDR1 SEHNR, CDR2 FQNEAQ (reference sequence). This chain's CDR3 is CASSPGTGGYTF. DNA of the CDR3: TGTGCCAGCAGCCCCGGGACAGGGGGCTACACCTTC. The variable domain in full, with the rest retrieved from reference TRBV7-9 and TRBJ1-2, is DTGVSQNPRHKITKRGQNVTFRCDPISEHNRLYWYRQTLGQGPEFLTYFQNEAQLEKSRLLSDRFSAERPKGSFSTLEIQRTEQGDSAMYLCASSPGTGGYTFGSGTRLTVV.

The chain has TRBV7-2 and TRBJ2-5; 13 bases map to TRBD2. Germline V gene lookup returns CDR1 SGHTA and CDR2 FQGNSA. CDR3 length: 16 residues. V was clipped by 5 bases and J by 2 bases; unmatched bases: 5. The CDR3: CASSPRGLAGQETQYF. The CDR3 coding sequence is TGTGCCAGCAGCCCCCGGGGACTAGCGGGGCAAGAGACCCAGTACTTC. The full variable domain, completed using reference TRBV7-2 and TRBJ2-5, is GAGVSQSPSNKVTEKGKDVELRCDPISGHTALYWYRQSLGQGLEFLIYFQGNSAPDKSGLPSDRFSAERTGGSVSTLTIQRTQQEDSAVYLCASSPRGLAGQETQYFGPGTRLLVL.

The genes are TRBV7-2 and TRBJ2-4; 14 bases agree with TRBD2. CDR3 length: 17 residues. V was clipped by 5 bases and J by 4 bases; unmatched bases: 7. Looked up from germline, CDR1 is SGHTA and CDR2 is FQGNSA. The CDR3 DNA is TGTGCCAGCAGCCAAAGACTAGCGGGGGGGCATAAAAACATTCAGTACTTC. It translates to CASSQRLAGGHKNIQYF.

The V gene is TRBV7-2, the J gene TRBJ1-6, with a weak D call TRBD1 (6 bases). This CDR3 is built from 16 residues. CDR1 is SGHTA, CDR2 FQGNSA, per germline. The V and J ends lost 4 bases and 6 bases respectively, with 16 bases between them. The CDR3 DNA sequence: TGTGCCAGCAGCTCGCCGCCGGGACAACTTAATTCACCCCTCCACTTT. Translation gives CASSSPPGQLNSPLHF. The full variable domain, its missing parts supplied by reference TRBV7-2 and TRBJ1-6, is GAGVSQSPSNKVTEKGKDVELRCDPISGHTALYWYRQSLGQGLEFLIYFQGNSAPDKSGLPSDRFSAERTGGSVSTLTIQRTQQEDSAVYLCASSSPPGQLNSPLHFGNGTRLTVT.

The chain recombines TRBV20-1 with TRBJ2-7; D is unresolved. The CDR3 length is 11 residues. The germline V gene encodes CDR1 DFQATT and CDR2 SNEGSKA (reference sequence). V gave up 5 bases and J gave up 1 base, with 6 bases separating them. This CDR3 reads CSAPESYEQYF. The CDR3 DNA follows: TGCAGTGCTCCAGAATCCTACGAGCAGTACTTC.

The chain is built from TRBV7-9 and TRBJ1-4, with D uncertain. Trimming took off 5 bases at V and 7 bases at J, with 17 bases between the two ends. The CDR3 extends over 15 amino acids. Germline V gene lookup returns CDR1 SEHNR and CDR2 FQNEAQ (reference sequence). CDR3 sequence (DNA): TGTGCCAGCAGCATCAGCAGAGGAAGTGTTGAAAAACTGTTTTTT. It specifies CASSISRGSVEKLFF.

The CDR3 coding sequence is TGTGCCAGCAGCTTGGACGGGGTGGATTCACCCCTCCACTTT. This translates into CASSLDGVDSPLHF. J is TRBJ1-6 and V is TRBV5-4; D uncertain. Germline CDR1 is SGHNT and CDR2 is YYREEE (reference sequence). Trimming stripped 0 bases from V and 8 bases from J, with 9 bases between. This CDR3 spans 14 amino acids.

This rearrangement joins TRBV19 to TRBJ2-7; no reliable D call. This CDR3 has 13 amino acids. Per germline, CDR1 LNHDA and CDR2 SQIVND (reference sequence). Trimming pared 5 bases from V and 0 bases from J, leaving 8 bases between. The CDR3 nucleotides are TGTGCCAGTAGTGGAATTTCCTCCTACGAGCAGTACTTC. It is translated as CASSGISSYEQYF.

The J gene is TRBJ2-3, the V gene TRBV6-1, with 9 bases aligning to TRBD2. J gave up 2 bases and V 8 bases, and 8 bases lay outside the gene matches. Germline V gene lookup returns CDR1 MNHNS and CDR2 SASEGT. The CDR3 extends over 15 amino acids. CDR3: CASDRAGGLTDTQYF. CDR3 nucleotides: TGTGCCAGCGACCGAGCGGGGGGACTCACAGATACGCAGTATTTT.

The CDR3 DNA reads TGTGCCAGCAGCCAAGATTTGGGCGGGATCTACAATGAGCAGTTCTTC. Protein product: CASSQDLGGIYNEQFF. V gene TRBV14 combines with J gene TRBJ2-1; a possible D gene is TRBD2 (6 bases). In germline, CDR1 is SGHDN, CDR2 FVKESK. V was cut by 0 bases and J by 3 bases, with 12 bases left in between. This CDR3 has 16 residues.

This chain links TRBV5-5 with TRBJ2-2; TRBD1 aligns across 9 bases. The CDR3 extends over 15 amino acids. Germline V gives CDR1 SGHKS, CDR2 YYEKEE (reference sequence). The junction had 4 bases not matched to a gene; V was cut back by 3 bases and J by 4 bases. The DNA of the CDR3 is TGTGCCAGCAGCTGGAACAGGGGGCGCACCGGGGAGCTGTTTTTT. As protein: CASSWNRGRTGELFF.

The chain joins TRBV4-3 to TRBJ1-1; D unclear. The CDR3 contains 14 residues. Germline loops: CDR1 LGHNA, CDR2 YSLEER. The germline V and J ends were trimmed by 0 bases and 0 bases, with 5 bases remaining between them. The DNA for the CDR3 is TGCGCCAGCAGCCAAGATATAATGAACACTGAAGCTTTCTTT. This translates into CASSQDIMNTEAFF.

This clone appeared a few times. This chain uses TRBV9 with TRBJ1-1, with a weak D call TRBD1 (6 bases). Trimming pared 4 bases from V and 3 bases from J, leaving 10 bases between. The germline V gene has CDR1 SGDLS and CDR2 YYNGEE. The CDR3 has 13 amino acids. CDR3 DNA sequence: TGTGCCAGCAGCATACAGGGCGACACTGAAGCTTTCTTT. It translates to CASSIQGDTEAFF.

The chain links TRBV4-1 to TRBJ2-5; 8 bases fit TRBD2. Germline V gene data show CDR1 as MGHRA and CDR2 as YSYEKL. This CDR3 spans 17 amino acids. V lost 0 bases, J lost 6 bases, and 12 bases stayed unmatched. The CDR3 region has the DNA TGCGCCAGCAGCCAAGACGATAGGCCACGGGGGGGGCAGACCCAGTACTTC. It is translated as CASSQDDRPRGGQTQYF.

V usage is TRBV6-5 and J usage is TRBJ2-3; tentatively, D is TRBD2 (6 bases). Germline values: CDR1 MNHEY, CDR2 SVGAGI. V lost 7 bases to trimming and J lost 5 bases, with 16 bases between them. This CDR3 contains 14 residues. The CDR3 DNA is TGTGCCAGCAAAACAATAACGGGGGAAGATACGCAGTATTTT. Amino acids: CASKTITGEDTQYF.